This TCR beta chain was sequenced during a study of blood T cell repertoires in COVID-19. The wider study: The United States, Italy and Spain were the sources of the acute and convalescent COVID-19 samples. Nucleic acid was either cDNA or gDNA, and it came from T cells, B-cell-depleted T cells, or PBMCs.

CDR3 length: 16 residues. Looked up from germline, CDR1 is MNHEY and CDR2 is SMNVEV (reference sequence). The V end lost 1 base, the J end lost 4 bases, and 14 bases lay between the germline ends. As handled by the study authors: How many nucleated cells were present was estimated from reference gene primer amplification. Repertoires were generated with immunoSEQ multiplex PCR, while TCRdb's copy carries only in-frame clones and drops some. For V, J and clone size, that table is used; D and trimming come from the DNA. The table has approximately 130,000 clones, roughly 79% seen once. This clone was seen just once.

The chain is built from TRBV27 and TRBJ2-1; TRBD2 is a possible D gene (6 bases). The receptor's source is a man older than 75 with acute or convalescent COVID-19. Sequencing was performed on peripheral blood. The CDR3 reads CASSLFGGHTYNEQFF. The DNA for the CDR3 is TGTGCCAGCAGTTTATTCGGAGGGCATACATACAATGAGCAGTTCTTC.